Listed below are T cell receptor beta chains from one sample, sequenced in a study of CD8 T cells in ankylosing spondylitis. TCRdb re-derived calls from the 5' RACE reads in MiXCR, one entry per CDR3 protein. The profile shows roughly 670,000 distinct CDR3 sequences, 19% of them singletons. Specimen: blood, either unsorted or a sorted T cell fraction (not recorded which). The source of these receptors is a male donor with ankylosing spondylitis. Each CDR3 is given with its conserved first and last residue. The D gene is left open where the match is weak. Clone size is stated in some rows and not others, as once, few, many or a class when expanded.

J gene | V gene | D gene | clone size | CDR3 DNA | CDR3 protein
TRBJ2-3 | TRBV27 | TRBD2 | many | TGTGCCAGCAGTACCGGGACTAGCGGGAGCACAGATACGCAGTATTTT | CASSTGTSGSTDTQYF
TRBJ2-2 | TRBV30 | NA | NA | TGTGCCTGGAGTGTACGATTCAGGAGGAGGAACACCGGGGAGCTGTTTTTT | CAWSVRFRRRNTGELFF
TRBJ2-3 | TRBV29-1 | NA | many | TGCAGCGTTGTGGGGGCTACTAGCACAGATACGCAGTATTTT | CSVVGATSTDTQYF
TRBJ2-7 | TRBV10-3 | TRBD2 | NA | TGTGCCATTTTAGTCGGGGGGACGTACGAGCAGTACTTC | CAILVGGTYEQYF
TRBJ2-5 | TRBV5-8 | NA | few | TGTGCCAGCAGCTCCTCGCCCGAAGGGACCCAGTACTTC | CASSSSPEGTQYF
TRBJ2-5 | TRBV28 | TRBD1 | NA | TGTGCCAGCAGTCCATATCGACAGGGGGGGAAGACCCAGTACTTC | CASSPYRQGGKTQYF
TRBJ2-5 | TRBV4-1 | TRBD2 | NA | TGCGCCAGCAGCCAAAGTCCCGGGACTAGTATGGAGACCCAGTACTTC | CASSQSPGTSMETQYF
TRBJ2-5 | TRBV7-9 | TRBD1 | NA | TGTGCCAGCAGTCTTGGGGACAGGGGGTCCCAAGAGACCCAGTACTTC | CASSLGDRGSQETQYF
TRBJ2-1 | TRBV20-1 | TRBD2 | NA | TGCAGTGCTAGAGGACGGCGGGACTATAGCTACAATGAGCAGTTCTTC | CSARGRRDYSYNEQFF
TRBJ2-7 | TRBV27 | NA | few | TGTGCCAGCAGTTTATCTCCGACAGCGTTCTACGAGCAGTACTTC | CASSLSPTAFYEQYF
TRBJ1-6 | TRBV6-2/TRBV6-3 | NA | few | TGTGCCAGCAGCTCGACTCGACAGAGCTCCTATAATTCACCCCTCCACTTT | CASSSTRQSSYNSPLHF
TRBJ2-5 | TRBV20-1 | TRBD1 | few | TGCAGTGCTGGACCAGGGACAGGAGAGACCCAGTACTTC | CSAGPGTGETQYF
TRBJ1-1 | TRBV18 | NA | few | TGTGCCAGCTCACCAGGTGTCTCCTTGGAAGCTTTCTTT | CASSPGVSLEAFF
TRBJ1-1 | TRBV6-5 | NA | few | TGTGCCAGCAGTTCGGGATGGGGGATGGGTCTTAGCACTGAAGCTTTCTTT | CASSSGWGMGLSTEAFF
TRBJ1-6 | TRBV5-1 | NA | NA | TGCGCCAGCAGCGTGGGCACCAATACTTCACCCCTCCACTTT | CASSVGTNTSPLHF
TRBJ2-7 | TRBV12-3/TRBV12-4 | NA | NA | TGTGCCAGCAGTTCCTCCGGGAACGGAGGGATAAAGCAGTACTTC | CASSSSGNGGIKQYF
TRBJ2-2 | TRBV12-3/TRBV12-4 | TRBD2 | NA | TGTGCCAGCCAGACTAGCGGGGGGTTGACCGGGGAGCTGTTTTTT | CASQTSGGLTGELFF
TRBJ2-2 | TRBV11-2 | TRBD2 | NA | TGTGCCAGCAGCCCCGGGACTAGCGGGAGGGCGAACACCGGGGAGCTGTTTTTT | CASSPGTSGRANTGELFF
TRBJ2-2 | TRBV12-3/TRBV12-4 | NA | many | TGTGCCAGCAGTCGCAATTGGGTAGCGAACACCGGGGAGCTGTTTTTT | CASSRNWVANTGELFF
TRBJ2-5 | TRBV4-2 | NA | NA | TGTGCCAGCAGCCAAGCCCAGGGGACACCGGAGGAGACCCAGTACTTC | CASSQAQGTPEETQYF
TRBJ2-3 | TRBV3-1 | TRBD1 | NA | TGTGCCAGCAGCAAGGTCGCCCGAGGGACAGTTCTGAATACGCAGTATTTT | CASSKVARGTVLNTQYF
TRBJ1-2 | TRBV5-5 | NA | few | TGTGCCAGCAGCTTGGACGGCCTTGAGACCTTC | CASSLDGLETF
TRBJ1-1 | TRBV27 | NA | NA | TGTGCCAGCAGCCATCCCGGTACTGAAGCTTTCTTT | CASSHPGTEAFF
TRBJ2-7 | TRBV19 | TRBD1 | NA | TGTGCCAGTAGCACCCAGGGGGCTGGGTCCTACGAGCAGTACTTC | CASSTQGAGSYEQYF
TRBJ2-3 | TRBV28 | TRBD2 | NA | TGTGCCAGCAGTACTAGCGGGAAAACCTATGGGCAGTATTTT | CASSTSGKTYGQYF
TRBJ2-7 | TRBV5-1 | NA | NA | TGCGCCAGCAGGTTCAGCGGGTCCTCCTACGAGCAGTACTTC | CASRFSGSSYEQYF
TRBJ2-1 | TRBV20-1 | TRBD2 | few | TGCAGTGCTAGCTTCGGACTAGCGGGAGGATACAATGAGCAGTTCTTC | CSASFGLAGGYNEQFF
TRBJ1-2 | TRBV6-5 | NA | once | TGTGCCAGCAGTTACATACAGGGCCAGAACTATGGCTACACCTTC | CASSYIQGQNYGYTF
TRBJ2-3 | TRBV11-2 | TRBD2 | NA | TGTGCCAGCAGCTTAGTAGCGGGGGGGCCGAATACGCAGTATTTT | CASSLVAGGPNTQYF
TRBJ1-1 | TRBV20-1 | NA | NA | TGCAGTGCCGAAGGGGCCCTGAACACTGAAGCTTTCTTT | CSAEGALNTEAFF
TRBJ2-1 | TRBV12-3/TRBV12-4 | NA | few | TGTGCCAGCAAGCCAAGCAGGGTCTACAATGAGCAGTTCTTC | CASKPSRVYNEQFF
TRBJ1-6 | TRBV7-6 | NA | NA | TGTGCCAGCAGCTTAGGGGGGGTAACACCCCTCCACTTT | CASSLGGVTPLHF
TRBJ2-3 | TRBV21-1 | NA | NA | TGTGCCAGCAGCAAAGTTATCCCCCCCCCAAGGGGATGCACAGATACGCAGTATTTT | CASSKVIPPPRGCTDTQYF
TRBJ2-7 | TRBV5-1 | NA | few | TGCGCCAGCAGCCCGGAGACAGGATCCTACGAGCAGTACTTC | CASSPETGSYEQYF
TRBJ2-5 | TRBV7-2 | NA | few | TGTGCCAGCAGCTTATCTTACGTCTGGGAGACCCAGTACTTC | CASSLSYVWETQYF
TRBJ2-1 | TRBV7-9 | TRBD2 | NA | TGTGCCAGCAAAACTAGCGAGACCTACAATGAGCAGTTCTTC | CASKTSETYNEQFF
TRBJ2-1 | TRBV12-3/TRBV12-4 | TRBD2 | few | TGTGCCAGCAGTGGTTGGGGGACTAGCGGGCTCCAGCAGTTCTTC | CASSGWGTSGLQQFF
TRBJ2-7 | TRBV7-9 | TRBD1 | few | TGTGCCAGCAGCCACGGGACAGGTCTCGAGCAGTACTTC | CASSHGTGLEQYF
TRBJ2-5 | TRBV28 | NA | few | TGTGCCAGCAGGCCCTATGGGTTCAGCGAGACCCAGTACTTC | CASRPYGFSETQYF
TRBJ2-5 | TRBV12-3/TRBV12-4 | NA | NA | TGTGCCAGCAGTTCAGGGTCTACCCAGTACTTC | CASSSGSTQYF
TRBJ2-1 | TRBV7-3 | TRBD2 | NA | TGTGCCAGCAGTCCCGGGACTAGCGGGAGCGATGAGCAGTTCTTC | CASSPGTSGSDEQFF
TRBJ2-3 | TRBV29-1 | NA | many | TGCAGCGTCGCCCCGGGACTCCGGTTGGGTGACACAGATACGCAGTATTTT | CSVAPGLRLGDTDTQYF
TRBJ2-5 | TRBV13 | TRBD2 | few | TGTGCCAGCAGTGAACGGACTAGCCCATCTTTGGGGACCCAGTACTTC | CASSERTSPSLGTQYF
TRBJ2-1 | TRBV5-8 | TRBD1 | NA | TGTGCCAGCAGCCTCCTCCGGGACAGGGATGAGCAGTTCTTC | CASSLLRDRDEQFF
TRBJ2-1 | TRBV20-1 | TRBD2 | NA | TGCAGTGCTAGAGATCTTGCGGGGGGGCCCCACAATGAGCAGTTCTTC | CSARDLAGGPHNEQFF
TRBJ2-5 | TRBV7-9 | NA | NA | TGTGCCAGCAGCTTAGGCCCAGTCAACTTAGGGGAGACCCAGTACTTC | CASSLGPVNLGETQYF
TRBJ2-5 | TRBV25-1 | TRBD2 | NA | TGTGCCAGCAGTGGGGGACTAGCGGGGGGCTCGGGGGGAGAGACCCAGTACTTC | CASSGGLAGGSGGETQYF
TRBJ2-5 | TRBV5-1 | TRBD1 | few | TGCGCCAGCAGCCATGGGACAGGGGGACAAGAGACCCAGTACTTC | CASSHGTGGQETQYF
TRBJ1-4 | TRBV7-9 | NA | NA | TGTGCCAGCAGCCCGACGGGGCCCCGAAATGAAAAACTGTTTTTT | CASSPTGPRNEKLFF
TRBJ2-4 | TRBV20-1 | NA | NA | TGCAGTGCTAGAGCCGGTACAGGGCTAGCCAAAAACATTCAGTACTTC | CSARAGTGLAKNIQYF
TRBJ2-2 | TRBV7-9 | NA | NA | TGTGCCAGCAGCTTGGAGGGATCGAACACCGGGGAGCTGTTTTTT | CASSLEGSNTGELFF